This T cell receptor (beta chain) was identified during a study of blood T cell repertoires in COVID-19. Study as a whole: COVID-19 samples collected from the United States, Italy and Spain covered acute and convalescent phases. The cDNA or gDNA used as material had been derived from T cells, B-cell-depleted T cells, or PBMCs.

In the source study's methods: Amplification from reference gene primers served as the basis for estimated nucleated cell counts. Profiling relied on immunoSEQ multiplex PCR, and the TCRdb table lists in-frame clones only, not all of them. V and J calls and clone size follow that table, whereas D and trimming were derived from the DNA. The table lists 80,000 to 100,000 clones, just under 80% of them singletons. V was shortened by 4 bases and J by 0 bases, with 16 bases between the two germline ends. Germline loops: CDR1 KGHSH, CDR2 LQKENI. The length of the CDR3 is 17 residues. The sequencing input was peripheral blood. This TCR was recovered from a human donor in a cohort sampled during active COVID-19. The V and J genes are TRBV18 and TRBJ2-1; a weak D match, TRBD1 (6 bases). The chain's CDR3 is CASSQGQGLSSYNEQFF. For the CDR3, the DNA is TGTGCCAGCTCACAGGGTCAGGGGCTGAGCTCCTACAATGAGCAGTTCTTC.